These 11 T cell receptor beta chains came from one sample sequenced in a study of T-cell reconstitution after alpha-beta-depleted transplantation in children. The TCRbeta library incorporated unique molecular identifiers. TCRdb itself ran the PCR reads through MiXCR, one entry per CDR3 protein. Of fewer than 700,000 distinct CDR3 sequences in the sample, over 10% were seen once. The specimen comprised PBMCs, mostly from graft donor cells, sampled 360 days after TCRalphabeta/CD19-depleted stem cell transplant. These receptors all stem from a male patient younger than 18 who had a stem cell transplant for acute myeloid leukemia, so the T cells may come from the graft donor.

This clonotype was recorded at least ten times. V gene TRBV29-1 combines with J gene TRBJ2-2, with 8 positions matching TRBD1. CDR3 length equals 13 residues. Germline V CDR1 and CDR2: SQVTM, ANQGSEA. J was trimmed by 4 bases and V by 7 bases; bases with no gene match: 5. In DNA, the CDR3 is TGCAGCGCTGACAGGGGCGCCACCGGGGAGCTGTTTTTT. Protein product: CSADRGATGELFF.

The sample holds many counts of this clonotype. The CDR3 loop reads CASSLRTSGFHGDEQFF. In DNA form, the CDR3 reads TGTGCCAGCAGCCTCCGGACTAGCGGGTTTCACGGCGATGAGCAGTTCTTC. J is TRBJ2-1 and V is TRBV21-1; TRBD2 reflects the table's D call only, with no check against the DNA. TRBV21-1 is deemed a pseudogene. The CDR3 length is 17 residues.

The V and J genes are TRBV18 and TRBJ1-6; no clear D. Trimming shortened V by 6 bases and J by 5 bases, and 11 bases separated the two germline ends. The CDR3 totals 14 residues. Germline-derived CDR1 and CDR2 are KGHSH and LQKENI. DNA for the CDR3: TGTGCCAGCTCTTTAAAGGTCGATAATTCACCCCTCCACTTT. Translated, it gives CASSLKVDNSPLHF.

This clonotype was detected only a few times. The chain has TRBV7-2 and TRBJ2-7; 11 bases fit TRBD2. With V trimmed by 5 bases and J by 6 bases, 12 bases remained unmatched. This CDR3 is 16 amino acids long. Germline assignment: CDR1 SGHTA and CDR2 FQGNSA. This CDR3 reads CASSILAGGSLLEQYF. The DNA for the CDR3 is TGTGCCAGCAGCATCTTAGCGGGAGGGTCCCTACTCGAGCAGTACTTC.

This clonotype was detected only a few times. V and J are TRBV27 and TRBJ1-6, with D perhaps TRBD1 (5 bases). Trimming shortened V by 7 bases and J by 2 bases, and 9 bases separated the two germline ends. CDR3 length: 14 residues. Germline CDR1 reads MNHEY; CDR2 reads SMNVEV (reference sequence). The DNA for the CDR3 is TGTGCCAGCATGGGGGAGCCCTATAATTCACCCCTCCACTTT. As protein: CASMGEPYNSPLHF.

This clonotype was detected only a few times. The chain carries TRBV7-2 and TRBJ2-1; 7 bases are shared with TRBD2. Trimming removed 5 bases from V and 1 base from J; junction bases left unmatched: 8. The CDR3 runs 16 residues. CDR1 is SGHTA and CDR2 is FQGNSA in the germline V gene. CDR3 DNA: TGTGCCAGCAGCACCTTACTAGCGTTTTCCTACAATGAGCAGTTCTTC. Amino acids: CASSTLLAFSYNEQFF.

At least ten counts were recorded for this clonotype. V and J are TRBV9 and TRBJ2-1; D gene uncertain. With 0 bases removed from V and 8 bases from J, the gap between germline ends came to 3 bases. Germline V CDR1 and CDR2: SGDLS, YYNGEE. The CDR3 consists of 11 residues. The CDR3 bases are TGTGCCAGCAGCGTAGCCTATGAGCAGTTCTTC. It encodes CASSVAYEQFF.

This clonotype has ten or more counts. The J gene is TRBJ2-2, the V gene TRBV11-3; D perhaps matches TRBD1 (5 bases). The CDR3 runs to 15 residues. V was cut by 5 bases and J by 4 bases, with 14 bases left in between. CDR1 SGHNT and CDR2 YENEEA come from the germline V gene. CDR3 coding DNA: TGTGCCAGCAGCCTCGGCAGGGTACTCACCGGGGAGCTGTTTTTT. It yields the protein CASSLGRVLTGELFF.

The chain combines TRBV6-6 with TRBJ2-7; D is unclear. With 2 bases removed from V and 4 bases from J, the gap between germline ends came to 9 bases. CDR3 size: 13 residues. Germline CDR1 is MNHNY and CDR2 is SVGAGI (reference sequence). The CDR3 DNA reads TGTGCCAGCAGTTACAATACGGGTTACGAGCAGTACTTC. Amino acids: CASSYNTGYEQYF.

This clonotype was observed a handful of times. The chain has TRBV28 and TRBJ1-6; 9 bases map to TRBD1. The CDR3 is 17 amino acids. V dropped 5 bases and J dropped 0; count of bases not matched to a gene: 5. CDR1 is MDHEN and CDR2 is SYDVKM in the germline V gene. The CDR3 sequence: CASSGGQGSSYNSPLHF. CDR3 bases: TGTGCCAGCAGTGGAGGACAGGGGAGCTCCTATAATTCACCCCTCCACTTT.

V gene TRBV20-1 combines with J gene TRBJ2-5; D unresolved. From germline, CDR1 is DFQATT and CDR2 SNEGSKA (reference sequence). Trimming removed 2 bases from V and 3 bases from J, with 13 bases in between. The CDR3 totals 14 residues. CDR3 coding DNA: TGCAGTGCTAGAACCCTGCTGGTAGAAGAGACCCAGTACTTC. It encodes CSARTLLVEETQYF.